The 4 T cell receptor beta chains reported below all come from one sample, sequenced in a study of beta chain features in type 1 diabetes. Their antigens remain unidentified. Every isolated RNA sample was fully reverse transcribed, so sequencing captured expressed TCRB transcripts. Profiled with immunoSEQ multiplex PCR; TCRdb holds only in-frame clones, not every one. The table shows around 360,000 clones, with over 10% occurring only once. Study results and limitations: TCRB CDR3s were moderately but significantly shorter in Type 1 diabetes patients in all four CD4+ subsets.

Sequencing used naive CD4+ T cells from blood. The receptors originated from a woman aged 18 to 35 with type 1 diabetes.

V gene TRBV4-3 combines with J gene TRBJ1-4, with D perhaps TRBD1 (6 bases). The V and J ends lost 4 bases and 0 bases respectively, with 18 bases between them. The germline CDR1 and CDR2 sequences are LGHNA and YSLEER. This CDR3 contains 18 residues. The CDR3 reads CASSRQDRRQATNEKLFF. In DNA form, the CDR3 reads TGCGCCAGCAGCCGCCAGGACAGACGGCAGGCAACTAATGAAAAACTGTTTTTT.

In this sample, this clone turned up a few times. The V call is TRBV18, the J call TRBJ1-1, with TRBD1 identical over 10 bases. Germline CDR1 KGHSH, CDR2 LQKENI. CDR3 size: 15 residues. J was trimmed by 6 bases and V by 3 bases; bases with no gene match: 7. CDR3 sequence reads: CASSPRLGQGPEAFF. CDR3 coding DNA: TGTGCCAGCTCACCTCGGCTGGGACAGGGGCCTGAAGCTTTCTTT.

V and J are TRBV6-5 and TRBJ2-2, with TRBD1 matching over 7 bases. The CDR3 extends over 13 amino acids. CDR1 is MNHEY, CDR2 SVGAGI, per germline. With 6 bases clipped from V and 5 bases from J, the junction kept 3 bases outside the gene matches. CDR3 in DNA: TGTGCCAGCAGAACAGGGGTTACCGGGGAGCTGTTTTTT. Its protein product is CASRTGVTGELFF.

This clone was detected only a few times. The chain couples TRBV5-1 to TRBJ1-3; tentative D call: TRBD1 (6 bases). Germline V gives CDR1 SGHRS, CDR2 YFSETQ. V was shortened by 4 bases and J by 4 bases, with 12 bases between the two germline ends. This CDR3 has 14 amino acids. CDR3 residues: CASSPWTAGNTIYF. The CDR3 region has the DNA TGCGCCAGCAGCCCTTGGACAGCCGGAAACACCATATATTTT.